This record looks at one TCR beta chain sequence and its context. This receptor's antigen is unknown. Base quality data are lacking; no much larger clone is found one base away. The entry originates in a study of neurological immune-mediated disorders (dated by TCRdb to the late 2010s). Notes on the research overall: Using UMI-based sequencing, the study compared peripheral blood TCR-beta repertoires from patients with HTLV-I-associated myelopathy (HAM/TSP), patients with multiple sclerosis, and healthy controls. The 90 to 120 TCR-beta libraries covered PBMC samples along with longitudinal samples, technical triplicates, and paired sorted CD4+ and CD8+ T-cell subsets. The cohort comprised roughly 70 subjects: approximately 15 HAM/TSP patients, 34 multiple sclerosis patients and approximately 20 healthy controls. What the work shows at the level of the full study, not this receptor alone: No identical CDR3 amino acid sequences were found to be shared among expanded clones across subjects, suggesting that TCR-beta repertoires were private in all groups. TCR clonal expansion was highest in HAM/TSP patients and lowest in MS patients, with MS patients falling below even healthy controls.

cDNA synthesis used template-switch 5'RACE with a primer carrying a 10-nucleotide random unique molecular identifier tagging each TCR transcript. Over 200 million TCR-beta sequences, covering 15-18 subjects, were produced in each sequencing run. Total RNA was extracted with the RNeasy kit. TCR-beta VDJ regions were amplified with primers for the TCR constant region and the 5'RACE anchor, using the KAPA Real-time Library Amplification kit. Sample indexes and Illumina adaptors were added in a first PCR, and a second PCR then increased library yield. After Ampure bead purification, the TCR product of roughly 650 bp was size-selected on a 2% E-gel SizeSelection system. Library quality was checked on a Bioanalyzer, concentration was measured with Qubit, and libraries were quantified with the Kapa Library Quantification kit before pooling. Libraries were sequenced paired-end 2 x 150 bp on an Illumina HiSeq 2500. To increase sequence diversity, about 25-31% phiX was spiked into each library pool. Per the authors' processing: Quality-filtered reads were processed with the UMI-based MiGEC pipeline, which removed over 80% of raw TCR sequences during error correction. IMGT germline references were used for alignment of VDJ genes, and clonotypes were defined by a unique CDR3 amino acid sequence together with V-J genes. Clonal expansion, Shannon diversity, and CDR3 relatedness (CalcPairwiseDistances, ClusterSamples) were evaluated with VDJtools, and phylogenetic trees were built with CLCbio workbench. Using coefficient-of-variation modelling across technical triplicates, the study counted a clone as expanded if it had at least 8 unique UMIs. TCRdb redid the processing of the public reads, applying fastp at Q25 and MiXCR, and retained in-frame beta chains. Rows matching on CDR3 protein sequence are summarized as one entry with the most common DNA and genes. The V and J calls reflect TCRdb's pipeline rather than the authors' work. The sample table contains around 23,000 distinct CDR3 sequences; only one count was recorded for around 15% of them. The ten largest clones capture about a sixth of the sample.

Libraries from unsorted PBMCs were made from 2 million PBMCs kept in RNAlater at -80 degrees C until RNA extraction. PBMCs were separated from peripheral blood using Ficoll-Hypaque density gradient centrifugation and then cryopreserved in liquid nitrogen. The sequence derives from a woman aged 40 to 50 with HTLV-1-associated myelopathy (HAM/TSP). The specimen was PBMCs.

The bases read TGCAGTGCTAGATCGCTAGCGGGGGGGCCTTACAATGAGCAGTTCTTC. Its amino acids are CSARSLAGGPYNEQFF. This sequence uses TRBV20-1 and TRBJ2-1, with 12 bases matching TRBD2. Sequences DFQATT (CDR1) and SNEGSKA (CDR2) are obtained from the germline V gene (reference sequence). There are 16 amino acids in the CDR3, from cysteine to phenylalanine inclusive. Only CDR3 DNA remains: 48 bases, in frame from the first base. From V the trimming removes 2 bases and from J it removes 4 bases, while the gene matches leave 6 bases of the junction unaccounted for.